This passage covers 28 T cell receptor beta chains from one sample sequenced in a study of blood T cell repertoires in COVID-19. Sequenced by immunoSEQ multiplex PCR; TCRdb stores in-frame clones only, minus some. Of 250,000 or so clones listed, approximately 86% are singletons. The sequenced material came from peripheral blood. These receptors came from a middle-aged man with active or convalescent COVID-19.

The genes are TRBV19 and TRBJ2-4; 8 bases map to TRBD1. This CDR3 has 16 residues. Germline V gene data show CDR1 as LNHDA and CDR2 as SQIVND (reference sequence). The V and J ends lost 6 bases and 2 bases, in that order; junction bases with no gene match: 9. CDR3 sequence reads: CASSRGTGVTKNIQYF. The CDR3 nucleotides read TGTGCCAGTAGCCGAGGGACAGGCGTGACCAAAAACATTCAGTACTTC.

V and J are TRBV28 and TRBJ1-2; D is unresolved. Germline assignment: CDR1 MDHEN and CDR2 SYDVKM. The ends were cut back, 5 bases at V and 1 base at J, with 8 bases in the middle. The CDR3 loop spans 13 amino acids. CDR3 loop: CASSAGVNYGYTF. The CDR3 nucleotides read TGTGCCAGCAGTGCCGGGGTTAACTATGGCTACACCTTC.

The chain combines TRBV29-1 with TRBJ2-1, with D unresolved. This CDR3 is built from 14 residues. Germline V gives CDR1 SQVTM, CDR2 ANQGSEA. V lost 8 bases and J lost 5, with 19 bases in between. The DNA for the CDR3 is TGCAGCACCCTGCGGTCACTCGCAAACAATGAGCAGTTCTTC. Its protein product is CSTLRSLANNEQFF.

The V and J genes are TRBV11-2 and TRBJ2-7, with 7 bases lining up with TRBD2. Germline values: CDR1 SGHAT, CDR2 FQNNGV. Unmatched junction bases numbered 15, after V lost 5 bases and J lost 2 bases. CDR3 size: 17 residues. CDR3 nucleotides: TGTGCCAGCAGCCCAAGGCGGGGCGGGGGTCCTACCTACGAGCAGTACTTC. Translated, it gives CASSPRRGGGPTYEQYF. Full variable domain (outside the CDR3, taken from reference TRBV11-2 and TRBJ2-7): EAGVAQSPRYKIIEKRQSVAFWCNPISGHATLYWYQQILGQGPKLLIQFQNNGVVDDSQLPKDRFSAERLKGVDSTLKIQPAKLEDSAVYLCASSPRRGGGPTYEQYFGPGTRLTVT.

V gene TRBV28 combines with J gene TRBJ1-2; 11 bases map to TRBD1. CDR3 size: 15 residues. J lost 4 bases, V lost 4 bases, and 5 bases had no gene match. Per germline, CDR1 MDHEN and CDR2 SYDVKM. DNA for the CDR3: TGTGCCAGCAGTTCCGGACAGGGGGCTCTCTATGGCTACACCTTC. Protein: CASSSGQGALYGYTF.

V is TRBV10-3 and J is TRBJ1-1; D is unresolved. The CDR3 runs to 13 residues. V was shortened by 7 bases and J by 5 bases, with 14 bases between the two germline ends. CDR1 ENHRY and CDR2 SYGVKD come from the germline V gene. CDR3 residues: CAITQAGSTEAFF. The CDR3 coding sequence is TGTGCCATCACCCAAGCGGGGTCGACTGAAGCTTTCTTT.

The V and J genes are TRBV7-3 and TRBJ2-2; D remains unclear. CDR1 and CDR2 from the germline V gene are SGHTA and FQGTGA. Trimming removed 2 bases from V and 2 bases from J, with 6 bases in between. This CDR3 contains 14 residues. CDR3 region: CASSLRHNTGELFF. In DNA form, the CDR3 reads TGTGCCAGCAGCTTACGACACAACACCGGGGAGCTGTTTTTT. Together with reference TRBV7-3 and TRBJ2-2, the CDR3 gives the full variable domain: GAGVSQTPSNKVTEKGKYVELRCDPISGHTALYWYRQSLGQGPEFLIYFQGTGAADDSGLPNDRFFAVRPEGSVSTLKIQRTERGDSAVYLCASSLRHNTGELFFGEGSRLTVL.

The J gene is TRBJ1-6, the V gene TRBV5-6; 9 nucleotides match TRBD1. V shed 5 bases, J shed 9 bases, and the junction held 6 bases outside the gene matches. CDR3 length equals 14 residues. CDR1 and CDR2 (germline): SGHDT, YYEEEE. The CDR3, as DNA: TGTGCCAGCAGAAGTCTGACAGGGGGTTCACCCCTCCACTTT. This codes for CASRSLTGGSPLHF.

V gene TRBV19 combines with J gene TRBJ2-7; TRBD2 aligns across 14 bases. The CDR3 has 16 residues. Germline-derived CDR1 and CDR2 are LNHDA and SQIVND (reference sequence). V lost 5 bases, J lost 5 bases, and 8 bases stayed unmatched. This chain's CDR3 is CASSATSGRERNEQYF. CDR3 in DNA: TGTGCCAGTAGTGCGACTAGCGGGAGGGAAAGGAACGAGCAGTACTTC.

This clone was seen a few times. V usage is TRBV15 and J usage is TRBJ2-3, with a possible D match to TRBD2 (7 bases). Germline V gene data show CDR1 as LNHNV and CDR2 as YYDKDF (reference sequence). The CDR3 is 16 residues long. Trimming took 0 bases from V and 4 from J, leaving 14 bases between them. The CDR3 region is CATSRDRRGGSDTQYF. The CDR3 DNA reads as TGTGCCACCAGCAGAGATAGAAGGGGGGGTTCAGATACGCAGTATTTT.

J is TRBJ1-1 and V is TRBV11-1, with 7 bases fitting TRBD1. This CDR3 contains 14 residues. Germline lookup yields CDR1 SGHAT and CDR2 FQDESV (reference sequence). Trimming at V came to 1 base and at J to 3 bases, leaving 2 bases not matched to a gene. The CDR3 protein is CASSLDRGDTEAFF. The CDR3 DNA sequence: TGTGCCAGCAGCTTAGACAGGGGTGACACTGAAGCTTTCTTT.

The V call is TRBV5-1, the J call TRBJ1-2; D is uncertain. Deletions cut 5 bases from V and 4 bases from J, with 12 bases between. Germline V gene sequence: CDR1 SGHRS, CDR2 YFSETQ. This CDR3 is built from 13 residues. The DNA of the CDR3 is TGCGCCAGCAGAGGAGAAGATCGCTATGGCTACACCTTC. It encodes CASRGEDRYGYTF.

The chain couples TRBV28 to TRBJ1-6; maybe TRBD1 (5 bases). The V gene lost 2 bases and the J gene lost 4 bases, with 15 bases spanning the gap. Germline loops: CDR1 MDHEN, CDR2 SYDVKM. CDR3 length: 17 residues. Written as DNA, the CDR3 is TGTGCCAGCAGTTTACGGTCCGGGGGACCTTATAATTCACCCCTCCACTTT. This codes for CASSLRSGGPYNSPLHF.

Here the CDR3 reads CASSGTSGGGDTQYF. The DNA for the CDR3 is TGTGCCAGCAGCGGGACTAGCGGGGGAGGAGATACGCAGTATTTT. The chain carries TRBV3-1 (or the pseudogene TRBV3-2) and TRBJ2-3, with 14 positions matching TRBD2. Germline CDR1 is LGHDT and CDR2 is YNNKEL (reference sequence). V gave up 5 bases and J gave up 5 bases; unmatched junction bases: 3. This CDR3 spans 15 amino acids.

This sequence joins TRBV7-3 and TRBJ2-1; TRBD1 matches 9 bases. This CDR3 has 18 amino acids. In germline, CDR1 is SGHTA, CDR2 FQGTGA. J gave up 8 bases and V 1 base, and 15 bases lay outside the gene matches. CDR3 bases: TGTGCCAGCAGCTTAAACCCACCGGACAGGGGCGCTGGGGATGAGCAGTTCTTC. It specifies CASSLNPPDRGAGDEQFF. The variable domain in full, with the rest retrieved from reference TRBV7-3 and TRBJ2-1, is GAGVSQTPSNKVTEKGKYVELRCDPISGHTALYWYRQSLGQGPEFLIYFQGTGAADDSGLPNDRFFAVRPEGSVSTLKIQRTERGDSAVYLCASSLNPPDRGAGDEQFFGPGTRLTVL.

The chain couples TRBV29-1 to TRBJ2-7, with 8 bases that match TRBD2. This CDR3 is built from 14 residues. Germline CDR1 reads SQVTM; CDR2 reads ANQGSEA. The junction had 7 bases not matched to a gene; V was cut back by 4 bases and J by 2 bases. CDR3 region: CSVVGSGKAYEQYF. CDR3 coding DNA: TGCAGCGTTGTGGGTAGCGGGAAAGCCTACGAGCAGTACTTC.

The chain has TRBV11-2 and TRBJ2-7; D is unresolved. Germline loops: CDR1 SGHAT, CDR2 FQNNGV. CDR3 size: 16 residues. Trimming removed 0 bases from V and 0 bases from J, with 12 bases in between. The CDR3 here is CASSLDLNLRSYEQYF. DNA for the CDR3: TGTGCCAGCAGCTTAGATCTCAACCTACGCTCCTACGAGCAGTACTTC.

This clone was recorded only once. V is TRBV5-1 and J is TRBJ1-3; no clear D gene. Germline-derived CDR1 and CDR2 are SGHRS and YFSETQ. The CDR3 totals 13 residues. Trimming pared 2 bases from V and 8 bases from J, leaving 11 bases between. The CDR3 loop is CASSFVPEDTIYF. The CDR3 DNA reads TGCGCCAGCAGCTTTGTCCCCGAGGACACCATATATTTT.

V usage is TRBV5-4 and J usage is TRBJ2-2, with TRBD1 matching 9 bases. This CDR3 is 15 amino acids long. Germline V lookup: CDR1 SGHNT, CDR2 YYREEE (reference sequence). The trim removed 4 bases at V and 7 bases at J, leaving 8 bases unmatched. The CDR3 is CASSPGQGVIGELFF. The CDR3 DNA is TGTGCCAGCAGCCCGGGACAGGGCGTCATCGGGGAGCTGTTTTTT.

This sequence joins TRBV18 and TRBJ2-3, with 9 positions matching TRBD1. Looked up from germline, CDR1 is KGHSH and CDR2 is LQKENI. Trimming took 3 bases from V and 3 from J; bases not matched to a gene: 4. The CDR3 sequence is 15 residues long. CDR3 DNA sequence: TGTGCCAGCTCACCCCCGGGACAGGGTACAGATACGCAGTATTTT. It encodes CASSPPGQGTDTQYF.

This clone came up once. This chain links TRBV30 with TRBJ2-3, with D tentatively TRBD2 (5 bases). The CDR3 consists of 15 residues. Germline CDR1 is GTSNPN and CDR2 is SVGIG (reference sequence). Trimming took off 0 bases at V and 0 bases at J, with 10 bases between the two ends. The CDR3, as DNA: TGTGCCTGGAGTGTACTCAGCGGAAGCACAGATACGCAGTATTTT. Protein: CAWSVLSGSTDTQYF.

The gene calls are TRBV3-1 (or the pseudogene TRBV3-2) and TRBJ2-5; D not certain. V was clipped by 0 bases and J by 7 bases, with 3 bases between them. The CDR3 consists of 11 residues. Germline V gives CDR1 LGHDT, CDR2 YNNKEL (reference sequence). The CDR3 here is CASSQDRTQYF. DNA of the CDR3: TGTGCCAGCAGCCAAGATCGGACCCAGTACTTC.

The chain recombines TRBV6-5 with TRBJ1-6; the D gene is possibly TRBD1 (6 bases). V was clipped by 0 bases and J by 10 bases, with 13 bases between them. CDR3 length equals 15 residues. CDR1 and CDR2 (germline): MNHEY, SVGAGI. CDR3 nucleotide sequence: TGTGCCAGCAGTTACTCTGCAGGGGTCGGATCACCCCTCCACTTT. Translation gives CASSYSAGVGSPLHF.

Comments on this clone: An end of the junction does not agree with germline; a read error may underlie this. V gene TRBV2 combines with J gene TRBJ2-3, with 7 bases fitting TRBD2. This CDR3 is built from 14 residues. Germline CDR1 SNHLY, CDR2 FYNNEI. This chain's CDR3 is CASSEMTSKDTQYF. CDR3 nucleotide sequence: TGTGCCAGCAGTGAAATGACTAGCAAAGATACGCAGTATTTT.

The chain links TRBV7-6 to TRBJ2-1, with TRBD2 matching 8 bases. The CDR3 contains 15 residues. Germline assignment: CDR1 SGHVS and CDR2 FNYEAQ. Trimming cost V 4 bases and J 7 bases; bases outside gene matches: 9. The CDR3 loop is CASSSGTSGGNEQFF. The CDR3 region has the DNA TGTGCCAGCAGCTCCGGGACTAGTGGGGGGAATGAGCAGTTCTTC.

This chain uses TRBV27 with TRBJ2-1; 8 bases agree with TRBD1. The CDR3 contains 14 residues. The ends lost 5 bases at V and 5 bases at J; junction bases unmatched: 5. From germline, CDR1 is MNHEY and CDR2 SMNVEV (reference sequence). For the CDR3, the DNA is TGTGCCAGCAGTCCCGGGACAGGAGACAATGAGCAGTTCTTC. It is translated as CASSPGTGDNEQFF.

The rearrangement joins TRBV7-9 to TRBJ1-6; TRBD1 is a possible D gene (6 bases). The germline V gene has CDR1 SEHNR and CDR2 FQNEAQ (reference sequence). V was cut by 3 bases and J by 6 bases, with 12 bases left in between. This CDR3 has 15 amino acids. CDR3 bases: TGTGCCAGCAGCTTCATCAGGGGCTCTAATTCACCCCTCCACTTT. Amino acid sequence: CASSFIRGSNSPLHF.

The chain carries TRBV2 and TRBJ2-2, with D unresolved. Germline CDR1 SNHLY, CDR2 FYNNEI. This CDR3 region has 12 residues. Trimming took 7 bases from V and 0 from J, leaving 3 bases between them. The CDR3 DNA reads TGTGCCAGCATAGCGAACACCGGGGAGCTGTTTTTT. This translates into CASIANTGELFF. Full variable domain (rest looked up from reference TRBV2 and TRBJ2-2): EPEVTQTPSHQVTQMGQEVILRCVPISNHLYFYWYRQILGQKVEFLVSFYNNEISEKSEIFDDQFSVERPDGSNFTLKIRSTKLEDSAMYFCASIANTGELFFGEGSRLTVL.